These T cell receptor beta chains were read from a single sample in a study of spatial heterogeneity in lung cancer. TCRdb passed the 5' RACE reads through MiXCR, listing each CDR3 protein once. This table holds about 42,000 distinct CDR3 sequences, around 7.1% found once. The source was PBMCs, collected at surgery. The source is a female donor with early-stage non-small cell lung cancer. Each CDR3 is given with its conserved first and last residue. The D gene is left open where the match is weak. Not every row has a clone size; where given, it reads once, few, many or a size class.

DNA: TGCGCCAGCAGCCCCGGGACTAGCGGGGGGGCAGATACGCAGTATTTT
CDR3: CASSPGTSGGADTQYF
length: 16
D: TRBD2
J: TRBJ2-3
size: many
V: TRBV5-1

DNA: TGCAGCCTCTATTGGGAGCAAACCTACGAGCAGTACTTC
CDR3: CSLYWEQTYEQYF
length: 13
D: NA
J: TRBJ2-7
size: few
V: TRBV20-1

DNA: TGTGCCAGCAGTTTAGGAAACCCTAGCACAGATACGCAGTATTTT
CDR3: CASSLGNPSTDTQYF
length: 15
D: NA
J: TRBJ2-3
size: few
V: TRBV27

DNA: TGTGCCACCAGCCTTAAAGCCGGGACAGGGGTTAATGAGCAGTACTTC
CDR3: CATSLKAGTGVNEQYF
length: 16
D: TRBD1
J: TRBJ2-7
size: NA
V: TRBV15

DNA: TGTGCCAGCAGCCCAAACCTAGGGGTGGCCGGTCTAGCCAAAAACATTCAGTACTTC
CDR3: CASSPNLGVAGLAKNIQYF
length: 19
D: NA
J: TRBJ2-4
size: many
V: TRBV3-1

DNA: TGTGCCAGCAGTTACTCAGACACCGGGGGGAATCAGCCCCAGCATTTT
CDR3: CASSYSDTGGNQPQHF
length: 16
D: NA
J: TRBJ1-5
size: NA
V: TRBV6-5

DNA: TGTGCCAGCAGGGCCGGGGTCCCCTACGAGCAGTACTTC
CDR3: CASRAGVPYEQYF
length: 13
D: NA
J: TRBJ2-7
size: many
V: TRBV28

DNA: TGTGCCAGCAGCCCGGAACAGGGGGCCAAATCACCCCTCCACTTT
CDR3: CASSPEQGAKSPLHF
length: 15
D: TRBD1
J: TRBJ1-6
size: few
V: TRBV7-9

DNA: TGCGCCAGCAGCTTGGAAAGCGGGGCGGCTAGGATCACAGATACGCAGTATTTT
CDR3: CASSLESGAARITDTQYF
length: 18
D: TRBD2
J: TRBJ2-3
size: few
V: TRBV5-1

DNA: TGTGCCAGCAGTGACCAGGGTTATGGAAACACCATATATTTT
CDR3: CASSDQGYGNTIYF
length: 14
D: NA
J: TRBJ1-3
size: NA
V: TRBV6-6

DNA: TGTGCCAGCAGCTTAGGAGAGAGCGGGGGGGCCTGGGAGAACATTCAGTACTTC
CDR3: CASSLGESGGAWENIQYF
length: 18
D: TRBD2
J: TRBJ2-4
size: NA
V: TRBV11-2

DNA: TGTGCCAGCAGCTTGGGTTCTAGCAATCAGCCCCAGCATTTT
CDR3: CASSLGSSNQPQHF
length: 14
D: NA
J: TRBJ1-5
size: once
V: TRBV13

DNA: TGTGCCAGCACGTGGGACACCTATGGCTACACCTTC
CDR3: CASTWDTYGYTF
length: 12
D: NA
J: TRBJ1-2
size: many
V: TRBV6-2/TRBV6-3

DNA: TGTGCCAGCAGCCCCCAGCCCTTGTCGGGTGAGCAGTTCTTC
CDR3: CASSPQPLSGEQFF
length: 14
D: NA
J: TRBJ2-1
size: many
V: TRBV9

DNA: TGTGCCAGCAGCTTTTCTCCGCCCGAAGAGCAGTACTTC
CDR3: CASSFSPPEEQYF
length: 13
D: NA
J: TRBJ2-7
size: few
V: TRBV5-6